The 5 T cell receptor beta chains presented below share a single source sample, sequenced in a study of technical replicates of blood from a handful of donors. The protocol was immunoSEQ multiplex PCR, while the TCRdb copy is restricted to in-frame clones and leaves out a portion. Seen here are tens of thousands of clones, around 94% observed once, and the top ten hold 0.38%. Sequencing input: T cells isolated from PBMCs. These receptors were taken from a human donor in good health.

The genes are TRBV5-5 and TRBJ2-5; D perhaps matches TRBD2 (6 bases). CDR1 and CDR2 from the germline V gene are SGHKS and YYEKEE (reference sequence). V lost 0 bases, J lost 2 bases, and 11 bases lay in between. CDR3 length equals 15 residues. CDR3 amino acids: CASSLAGLDQETQYF. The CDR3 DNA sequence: TGTGCCAGCAGCTTGGCGGGACTTGATCAAGAGACCCAGTACTTC.

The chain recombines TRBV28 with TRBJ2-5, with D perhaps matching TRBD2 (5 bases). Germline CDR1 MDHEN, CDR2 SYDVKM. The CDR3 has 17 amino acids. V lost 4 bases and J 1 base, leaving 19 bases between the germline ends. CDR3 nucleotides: TGTGCCAGCAGTTCCAAGGCGGCGGGCGATTCCCAAGAGACCCAGTACTTC. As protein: CASSSKAAGDSQETQYF.

DNA for the CDR3: TGTGCCTGGATGAGGTGGAGCGGGGTCACTGAAGCTTTCTTT. Translation: CAWMRWSGVTEAFF. This chain links TRBV30 with TRBJ1-1; D not certain. V lost 4 bases to trimming and J lost 4 bases, with 16 bases between them. The CDR3 is 14 residues long. In germline, CDR1 is GTSNPN, CDR2 SVGIG (reference sequence).

The CDR3 protein is CASSPRGYEQYF. The CDR3 bases are TGCGCCAGCAGCCCCCGCGGGTACGAGCAGTACTTC. The rearrangement links TRBV5-1 to TRBJ2-7; TRBD2 is a possible D gene (5 bases). Germline CDR1 reads SGHRS; CDR2 reads YFSETQ. Trimming cost V 4 bases and J 4 bases, with 9 bases left between them. The CDR3 runs 12 residues. Filled out from reference TRBV5-1 and TRBJ2-7, the complete variable domain reads KAGVTQTPRYLIKTRGQQVTLSCSPISGHRSVSWYQQTPGQGLQFLFEYFSETQRNKGNFPGRFSGRQFSNSRSEMNVSTLELGDSALYLCASSPRGYEQYFGPGTRLTVT.

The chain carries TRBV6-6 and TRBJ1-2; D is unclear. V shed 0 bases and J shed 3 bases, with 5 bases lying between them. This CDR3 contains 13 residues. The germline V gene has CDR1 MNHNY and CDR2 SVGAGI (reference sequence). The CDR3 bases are TGTGCCAGCAGTTACTCTGCAGACTATGGCTACACCTTC. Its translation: CASSYSADYGYTF.